Below are 30 T cell receptor beta chains sequenced from a single sample in a study of blood T cell repertoires in COVID-19. Clones were read by immunoSEQ multiplex PCR, and TCRdb kept only the in-frame ones, dropping some. The table includes about 80,000 clones, about 68% detected once. Source material: peripheral blood. All receptors come from a middle-aged man with active or convalescent COVID-19.

This chain connects TRBV19 to TRBJ1-1; TRBD1 matches 8 bases. The CDR3 has 15 residues. Germline-derived CDR1 and CDR2 are LNHDA and SQIVND (reference sequence). Unmatched junction bases numbered 5, after V lost 1 base and J lost 4 bases. The CDR3 sequence: CASSIVRGLGTEAFF. The CDR3 DNA reads TGTGCCAGTAGTATAGTCAGGGGGCTGGGCACTGAAGCTTTCTTT.

This clone was observed a few times. The junction departs from germline at one end; a sequencing error may be responsible. The chain employs TRBV19 and TRBJ2-1, with D perhaps matching TRBD2 (6 bases). Germline CDR1 LNHDA, CDR2 SQIVND (reference sequence). The CDR3 consists of 12 residues. CDR3 sequence: CASSPQEGLKLF. The CDR3 DNA is TGTGCCAGTAGCCCACAGGAGGGTTTAAAACTCTTC. Based on the CDR3 plus reference TRBV19 and TRBJ2-1, the full variable domain is DGGITQSPKYLFRKEGQNVTLSCEQNLNHDAMYWYRQDPGQGLRLIYYSQIVNDFQKGDIAEGYSVSREKKESFPLTVTSAQKNPTAFYLCASSPQEGLKLFGPGTRLTVL.

The CDR3 loop reads CASSLWGGYTGELFF. CDR3 DNA sequence: TGTGCCAGCAGTTTATGGGGGGGCTACACCGGGGAGCTGTTTTTT. The chain couples TRBV27 to TRBJ2-2; tentative D call: TRBD2 (7 bases). Trimming took 1 base from V and 3 from J, leaving 9 bases between them. Germline V lookup: CDR1 MNHEY, CDR2 SMNVEV (reference sequence). This CDR3 has 15 residues.

The chain uses TRBV5-1 and TRBJ1-1; a weak D match, TRBD1 (5 bases). Germline V gives CDR1 SGHRS, CDR2 YFSETQ. CDR3 length: 13 amino acids. V dropped 4 bases and J dropped 5 bases, with 12 bases sitting between them. The CDR3 protein is CASSPGLGTEAFF. The CDR3 nucleotides are TGCGCCAGCAGCCCGGGACTTGGGACTGAAGCTTTCTTT.

This chain joins TRBV7-2 and TRBJ2-5, with TRBD2 as a possible D gene (7 bases). V lost 3 bases and J 4 bases, leaving 18 bases between the germline ends. Germline lookup yields CDR1 SGHTA and CDR2 FQGNSA. The CDR3 runs to 16 residues. The CDR3 loop reads CASSLEGGRRVETQYF. Here the CDR3 DNA reads TGTGCCAGCAGCTTGGAGGGGGGGAGAAGGGTAGAGACCCAGTACTTC. Combining the CDR3 with reference TRBV7-2 and TRBJ2-5 gives the whole variable domain GAGVSQSPSNKVTEKGKDVELRCDPISGHTALYWYRQSLGQGLEFLIYFQGNSAPDKSGLPSDRFSAERTGGSVSTLTIQRTQQEDSAVYLCASSLEGGRRVETQYFGPGTRLLVL.

This chain connects TRBV5-6 to TRBJ1-5, with D perhaps matching TRBD1 (6 bases). The CDR3 consists of 14 residues. Germline V gene lookup returns CDR1 SGHDT and CDR2 YYEEEE. V was pared by 3 bases and J by 3 bases, with 10 bases between. CDR3 DNA: TGTGCCAGCAGCTCGGGACACCACAATCAGCCCCAGCATTTT. It translates to CASSSGHHNQPQHF. Complete variable domain (other parts from reference TRBV5-6 and TRBJ1-5): DAGVTQSPTHLIKTRGQQVTLRCSPKSGHDTVSWYQQALGQGPQFIFQYYEEEERQRGNFPDRFSGHQFPNYSSELNVNALLLGDSALYLCASSSGHHNQPQHFGDGTRLSIL.

DNA for the CDR3: TGTGCCAGCAGCTTGCTGGGCCCCCCTAACTCTGGGGCCAACGTCCTGACTTTC. It translates to CASSLLGPPNSGANVLTF. The chain has TRBV7-3 and TRBJ2-6; D uncertain. V shed 3 bases and J shed 0 bases, with 15 bases lying between them. The CDR3 runs 18 residues. From germline, CDR1 is SGHTA and CDR2 FQGTGA.

The J gene is TRBJ2-1, the V gene TRBV10-3; TRBD2 matches at 15 bases. The length of the CDR3 is 16 residues. In germline, CDR1 is ENHRY, CDR2 SYGVKD. V lost 0 bases to trimming and J lost 7 bases; unmatched junction nucleotides: 1. In nucleotides, the CDR3 is TGTGCCATCAGTGAGTCCGGGACTAGCGGGAGGAATGAGCAGTTCTTC. This encodes CAISESGTSGRNEQFF.

This clone was detected only a few times. The chain carries TRBV30 and TRBJ1-2; D ambiguous. CDR1 is GTSNPN, CDR2 SVGIG, per germline (reference sequence). The V gene lost 7 bases and the J gene lost 8 bases, with 11 bases spanning the gap. This CDR3 has 10 residues. Here the CDR3 reads CALLGYGYTF. The DNA for the CDR3 is TGTGCCTTACTCGGGTACGGCTACACCTTC.

The chain recombines TRBV7-9 with TRBJ2-7; 12 bases map to TRBD1. J lost 7 bases, V lost 5 bases, and 6 bases had no gene match. CDR1 and CDR2 from the germline V gene are SEHNR and FQNEAQ (reference sequence). The CDR3 runs 14 residues. The CDR3 region has the DNA TGTGCCAGCAGCCCGGGACAGGGGGCGAGGGAGCAGTACTTC. Amino acid sequence: CASSPGQGAREQYF.

This clone has just a few counts. V and J are TRBV2 and TRBJ1-6; D call uncertain. The CDR3 has 16 amino acids. CDR1 and CDR2 from the germline V gene are SNHLY and FYNNEI. Trimming left V 2 bases short and J 5 bases short, with 13 bases between. CDR3 sequence (DNA): TGTGCCAGCAGTGAAAGGTCAGCGAGTGATAATTCACCCCTCCACTTT. Translating gives CASSERSASDNSPLHF.

The chain is built from TRBV2 and TRBJ1-5, with a weak D call TRBD1 (6 bases). The CDR3 consists of 15 residues. Germline V gives CDR1 SNHLY, CDR2 FYNNEI. V lost 5 bases and J lost 9, with 20 bases in between. CDR3 in amino acids: CASSSQRQAQGPQHF. The CDR3 nucleotides read TGTGCCAGCAGTAGCCAAAGACAGGCCCAGGGGCCCCAGCATTTT. Combining the CDR3 with reference TRBV2 and TRBJ1-5 gives the whole variable domain EPEVTQTPSHQVTQMGQEVILRCVPISNHLYFYWYRQILGQKVEFLVSFYNNEISEKSEIFDDQFSVERPDGSNFTLKIRSTKLEDSAMYFCASSSQRQAQGPQHFGDGTRLSIL.

The CDR3 reads CASSPSTGEAFF. The CDR3 coding sequence is TGTGCCAGCTCACCTTCGACAGGGGAAGCTTTCTTT. The chain couples TRBV18 to TRBJ1-1, with 7 bases aligning to TRBD1. The V segment lost 3 bases and the J segment 8 bases; nucleotides outside the gene matches: 3. CDR3 length: 12 amino acids. Germline values: CDR1 KGHSH, CDR2 LQKENI.

This clone was recorded only once. The rearrangement joins TRBV7-8 to TRBJ1-1; D unclear. The CDR3 is 15 amino acids. CDR1 and CDR2 from the germline V gene are SGHVS and FQNEAQ. Trimming pared 5 bases from V and 1 base from J, leaving 14 bases between. The CDR3 region is CASSHPPGGNTEAFF. In nucleotides, the CDR3 is TGTGCCAGCAGCCACCCCCCGGGTGGGAACACTGAAGCTTTCTTT.

The chain employs TRBV30 and TRBJ1-6; 9 bases line up with TRBD1. Germline assignment: CDR1 GTSNPN and CDR2 SVGIG (reference sequence). Unmatched junction bases numbered 9, after V lost 5 bases and J lost 7 bases. The CDR3 is 15 residues long. For the CDR3, the DNA is TGTGCCTGGGAAGCAGGACAGGGGAGGAATTCACCCCTCCACTTT. As protein: CAWEAGQGRNSPLHF. Complete variable domain (other parts from reference TRBV30 and TRBJ1-6): SQTIHQWPATLVQPVGSPLSLECTVEGTSNPNLYWYRQAAGRGLQLLFYSVGIGQISSEVPQNLSASRPQDRQFILSSKKLLLSDSGFYLCAWEAGQGRNSPLHFGNGTRLTVT.

The DNA for the CDR3 is TGTGCCAGCAGCCAGGGTCTGGGAGGGTACGGAAACACCATATATTTT. Translation: CASSQGLGGYGNTIYF. V is TRBV3-1 (or the pseudogene TRBV3-2) and J is TRBJ1-3; D is undetermined. This CDR3 has 16 amino acids. Germline values: CDR1 LGHDT, CDR2 YNNKEL (reference sequence). V lost 3 bases and J 4 bases, leaving 16 bases between the germline ends.

This clone was picked up a small number of times. The chain combines TRBV21-1 with TRBJ1-3. TRBV21-1 corresponds to a pseudogene. The CDR3 length is 13 residues. The CDR3 spells CASPTPGGNTIYF. The CDR3 bases are TGTGCCAGTCCAACCCCGGGGGGAAACACCATATATTTT.

The gene calls are TRBV7-3 and TRBJ2-6; D may be TRBD2 (6 bases). The germline V gene encodes CDR1 SGHTA and CDR2 FQGTGA. V was pared by 1 base and J by 2 bases, with 12 bases between. This CDR3 is 17 amino acids long. CDR3 region: CASSLNSRGTGANVLTF. As DNA, the CDR3 is TGTGCCAGCAGCTTAAATTCGCGGGGTACTGGGGCCAACGTCCTGACTTTC. Variable domain in full (rest from reference TRBV7-3 and TRBJ2-6): GAGVSQTPSNKVTEKGKYVELRCDPISGHTALYWYRQSLGQGPEFLIYFQGTGAADDSGLPNDRFFAVRPEGSVSTLKIQRTERGDSAVYLCASSLNSRGTGANVLTFGAGSRLTVL.

The chain joins TRBV6-6 to TRBJ2-5; possibly TRBD1 for D (6 bases). Trimming shortened V by 5 bases and J by 5 bases, and 12 bases separated the two germline ends. Germline V lookup: CDR1 MNHNY, CDR2 SVGAGI (reference sequence). This CDR3 contains 13 residues. The CDR3 reads CASSPQGRETQYF. Written as DNA, the CDR3 is TGTGCCAGCAGTCCCCAGGGGCGGGAGACCCAGTACTTC.

The table lists this clone with a few counts. The chain joins TRBV6-6 to TRBJ1-4, with D hard to call. The V and J ends lost 2 bases and 4 bases respectively, with 11 bases between them. CDR1 and CDR2 (germline): MNHNY, SVGAGI (reference sequence). The CDR3 extends over 15 amino acids. Here the CDR3 DNA reads TGTGCCAGCAGTTACGTCCAGGCGATTAATGAAAAACTGTTTTTT. This encodes CASSYVQAINEKLFF.

This clone turned up a few times. The chain couples TRBV5-4 to TRBJ1-1; D not certain. Germline CDR1 is SGHNT and CDR2 is YYREEE (reference sequence). CDR3 length: 13 amino acids. The germline V and J ends were trimmed by 4 bases and 7 bases, with 14 bases remaining between them. The CDR3 bases are TGTGCCAGCAGCCTCCTTAGCGCGGATGAAGCTTTCTTT. It encodes CASSLLSADEAFF.

The chain has TRBV9 and TRBJ2-5, with 10 bases fitting TRBD2. CDR3 length equals 16 residues. Germline CDR1 SGDLS, CDR2 YYNGEE. After removal of 4 bases from V and 5 bases from J, the junction contained 11 bases not matched to a gene. CDR3 sequence: CASSPFGSGGAETQYF. The CDR3 region has the DNA TGTGCCAGCAGCCCGTTCGGGAGCGGGGGGGCGGAGACCCAGTACTTC.

The CDR3, as DNA: TGTGCCAGCAGCTTTAGTCCGAACACCGGGGAGCTGTTTTTT. This gives the protein CASSFSPNTGELFF. V and J are TRBV7-2 and TRBJ2-2; D is undetermined. V dropped 3 bases and J dropped 0 bases, with 5 bases sitting between them. CDR1 SGHTA and CDR2 FQGNSA come from the germline V gene. The CDR3 contains 14 residues.

The J gene is TRBJ2-1, the V gene TRBV18, with a weak D call TRBD1 (6 bases). Germline-derived CDR1 and CDR2 are KGHSH and LQKENI. The CDR3 length is 15 residues. Trimming stripped 2 bases from V and 7 bases from J, with 15 bases between. The CDR3 is CASSPTVQGGNEQFF. CDR3 coding DNA: TGTGCCAGCTCACCAACCGTGCAAGGGGGTAATGAGCAGTTCTTC.

The chain couples TRBV12-5 to TRBJ1-1, with D uncertain. CDR3 length equals 16 residues. The germline V gene has CDR1 LGHNT and CDR2 FRNRAP. Trimming cost V 0 bases and J 1 base, with 12 bases left between them. CDR3 region: CASGLVGGAANTEAFF. CDR3 sequence (DNA): TGTGCTAGTGGTTTGGTCGGCGGCGCAGCGAACACTGAAGCTTTCTTT.

V is TRBV18 and J is TRBJ2-7, with 10 bases fitting TRBD1. The V segment lost 3 bases and the J segment 1 base; nucleotides outside the gene matches: 0. The CDR3 length is 14 residues. CDR1 is KGHSH and CDR2 is LQKENI in the germline V gene. CDR3 residues: CASSPGQGSYEQYF. In DNA, the CDR3 is TGTGCCAGCTCACCGGGACAGGGGTCCTACGAGCAGTACTTC.

This clone was counted only a few times. The chain is built from TRBV10-2 and TRBJ1-2; a weak D match, TRBD1 (5 bases). Germline CDR1 is WSHSY and CDR2 is SAAADI. The V end lost 6 bases, the J end lost 3 bases, and 14 bases lay between the germline ends. This CDR3 is 14 amino acids long. The CDR3 loop is CASRTGGNDYGYTF. DNA for the CDR3: TGCGCCAGCAGGACCGGGGGGAACGACTATGGCTACACCTTC.

The V gene is TRBV18, the J gene TRBJ2-5; D is uncertain. Trimming left V 3 bases short and J 1 base short, with 6 bases between. Germline V lookup: CDR1 KGHSH, CDR2 LQKENI. The CDR3 is 13 amino acids. The CDR3 reads CASSPGFQETQYF. CDR3 coding DNA: TGTGCCAGCTCACCGGGCTTCCAAGAGACCCAGTACTTC.

The chain combines TRBV27 with TRBJ1-3; 7 bases align to TRBD1. CDR1 and CDR2 (germline): MNHEY, SMNVEV (reference sequence). The CDR3 runs 15 residues. V trimming: 6 bases; J trimming: 0 bases; junction bases outside the gene matches: 5. CDR3 amino acids: CASRRGGISGNTIYF. The CDR3 nucleotides read TGTGCCAGCAGGCGAGGGGGCATCTCTGGAAACACCATATATTTT.

This clone turned up a few times. The rearrangement links TRBV7-8 to TRBJ2-5, with D possibly matching TRBD1 (6 bases). CDR1 and CDR2 (germline): SGHVS, FQNEAQ. CDR3 length: 12 amino acids. V dropped 2 bases and J dropped 12 bases, with 13 bases sitting between them. CDR3 DNA: TGTGCCAGCAGCTTACTCGGACAGAGAGAGTACTTC. It translates to CASSLLGQREYF.